This entry is about one TCR beta chain. Its antigen is as yet unknown. Following extraction, RNA underwent reverse transcription to cDNA, which served as the sequencing template. Generated by immunoSEQ multiplex PCR, the TCRdb table keeps only in-frame clones and is missing some. The table lists some 190,000 clones, 60% of them singletons. Treatment defined: oral pan-JAK inhibitor, 5-10 mg twice daily. Cell sorting on a FACSAria was used to separate CD4+ and CD8+ T cells from the PBMCs. These data originate in a study of CD8+ T cells in alopecia areata. Study information: Oral tofacitinib (5 to 10 mg twice daily) was administered to treated patients. General study results and limits: Scalp clonality dropped significantly under tofacitinib, as did expanded CD8+ top-100 clones. Scalp sample data also include resident alphabeta T cells from normal skin.

The sequencing used CD4+ T cells sorted from blood, collected at week 4, from a patient treated with tofacitinib. The clonotype originates from a human donor with alopecia areata.

The CDR3 coding sequence is TGCAGTCCAGGGGGGCCGGAGACCCAGTACTTC. Protein product: CSPGGPETQYF. The chain links TRBV20-1 to TRBJ2-5, with a possible D match to TRBD1 (7 bases). CDR1 is DFQATT, CDR2 SNEGSKA, per germline (reference sequence). V was trimmed by 8 bases and J by 5 bases, leaving 12 bases between them. CDR3 length equals 11 residues.